The clone carrying this T cell receptor (beta chain) was seen at least ten times. Template switching introduced a universal primer site, and the cDNA bore unique molecular identifiers. TCRdb analysed the 5' RACE reads with MiXCR anew, one entry per CDR3 protein. The profile shows under 250,000 distinct CDR3 sequences, approximately 7.3% of them singletons. The CDR3 loop spans 16 amino acids. The V and J ends lost 0 bases and 0 bases respectively, with 11 bases between them. CDR1 is LNHNV and CDR2 is YYDKDF in the germline V gene (reference sequence). This sample is part of a study of identical twins. Only healthy Caucasians were included as donors. These same data were also listed under a study on yellow fever vaccine responses in identical twins.

The chain couples TRBV15 to TRBJ2-5; D is ambiguous. The source of this sequence is a woman aged 18-35 years in good health. Sequenced input: CD8+ T cells sorted from blood. CDR3 protein: CATSRDVSLDQETQYF. CDR3 nucleotides: TGTGCCACCAGCAGAGATGTTAGTCTAGACCAAGAGACCCAGTACTTC.